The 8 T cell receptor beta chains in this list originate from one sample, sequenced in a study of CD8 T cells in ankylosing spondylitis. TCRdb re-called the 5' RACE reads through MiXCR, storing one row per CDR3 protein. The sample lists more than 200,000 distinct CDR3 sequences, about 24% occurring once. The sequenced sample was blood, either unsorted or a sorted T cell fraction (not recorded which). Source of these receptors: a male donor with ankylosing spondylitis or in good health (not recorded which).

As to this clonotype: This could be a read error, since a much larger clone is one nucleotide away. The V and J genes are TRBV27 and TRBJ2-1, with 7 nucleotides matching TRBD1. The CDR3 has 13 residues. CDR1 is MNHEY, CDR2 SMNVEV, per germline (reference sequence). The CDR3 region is CASRQGTYNVQFF. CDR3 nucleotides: TGTGCCAGCAGACAGGGGACCTACAATGTGCAGTTCTTC.

The CDR3 loop is CASSLQLTYEQYF. The CDR3 region has the DNA TGTGCCAGCAGTTTACAGCTTACCTACGAGCAGTACTTC. V usage is TRBV12-3 or TRBV12-4 and J usage is TRBJ2-7; D gene ambiguous. The CDR3 spans 13 residues. The ends were cut back, 2 bases at V and 2 bases at J, with 7 bases in the middle.

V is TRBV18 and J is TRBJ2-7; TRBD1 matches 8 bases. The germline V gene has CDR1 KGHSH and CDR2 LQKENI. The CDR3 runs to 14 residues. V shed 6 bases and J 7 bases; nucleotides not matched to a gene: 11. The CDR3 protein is CASSTGTGVSEQYF. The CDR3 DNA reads TGTGCCAGCTCCACCGGGACAGGAGTAAGTGAGCAGTACTTC.

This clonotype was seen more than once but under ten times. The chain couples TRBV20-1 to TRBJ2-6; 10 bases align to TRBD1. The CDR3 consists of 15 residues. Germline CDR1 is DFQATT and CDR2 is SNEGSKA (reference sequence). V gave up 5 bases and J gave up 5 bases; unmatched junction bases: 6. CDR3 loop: CSAQTGGRRANVLTF. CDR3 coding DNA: TGCAGTGCTCAGACAGGGGGCCGGAGGGCCAACGTCCTGACTTTC.

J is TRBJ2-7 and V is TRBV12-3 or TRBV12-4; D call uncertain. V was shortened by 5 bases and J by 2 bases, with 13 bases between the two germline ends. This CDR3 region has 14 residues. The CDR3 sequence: CASSQIGYPYEQYF. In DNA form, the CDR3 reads TGTGCCAGCAGTCAAATCGGGTACCCCTACGAGCAGTACTTC.

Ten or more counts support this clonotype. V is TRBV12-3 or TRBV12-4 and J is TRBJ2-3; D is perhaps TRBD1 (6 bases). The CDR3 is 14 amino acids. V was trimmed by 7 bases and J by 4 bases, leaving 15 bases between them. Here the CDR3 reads CASTLQGPPDTQYF. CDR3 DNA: TGTGCCAGCACCCTACAGGGTCCCCCAGATACGCAGTATTTT.

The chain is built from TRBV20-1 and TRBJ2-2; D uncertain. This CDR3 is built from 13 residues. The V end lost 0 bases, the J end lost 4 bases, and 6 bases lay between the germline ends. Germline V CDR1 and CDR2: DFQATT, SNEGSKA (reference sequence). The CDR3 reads CSARDQSTGELFF. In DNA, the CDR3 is TGCAGTGCTAGAGATCAATCCACCGGGGAGCTGTTTTTT.

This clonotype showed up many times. In nucleotides, the CDR3 is TGCAGTGCTAGAGATGTGGGGTTGGGGACCCAGTACTTC. This codes for CSARDVGLGTQYF. This sequence joins TRBV20-1 and TRBJ2-5; D unresolved. Germline CDR1 and CDR2: DFQATT and SNEGSKA (reference sequence). The CDR3 runs to 13 residues. Deletions cut 0 bases from V and 7 bases from J, with 12 bases between.